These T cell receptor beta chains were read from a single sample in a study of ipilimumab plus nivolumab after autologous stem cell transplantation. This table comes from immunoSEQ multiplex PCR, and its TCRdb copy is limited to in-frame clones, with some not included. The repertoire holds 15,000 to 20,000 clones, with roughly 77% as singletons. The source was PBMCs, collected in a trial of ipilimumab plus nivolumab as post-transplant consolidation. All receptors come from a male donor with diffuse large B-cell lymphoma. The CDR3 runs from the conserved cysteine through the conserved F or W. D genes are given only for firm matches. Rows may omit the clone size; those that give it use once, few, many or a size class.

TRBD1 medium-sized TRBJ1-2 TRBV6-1 CASSVDRGPFRGYTF TGTGCCAGCAGTGTGGACAGGGGGCCTTTTCGTGGCTACACCTTC
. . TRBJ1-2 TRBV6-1 CASSPGSYGYTF TGTGCCAGCAGTCCGGGGAGCTATGGCTACACCTTC
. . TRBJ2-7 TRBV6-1 CASSRASDYEQYF TGTGCCAGCAGCCGGGCCTCAGATTACGAGCAGTACTTC
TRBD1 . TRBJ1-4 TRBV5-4 CASSRGQAEKLFF TGTGCCAGCAGCAGGGGACAGGCGGAAAAACTGTTTTTT
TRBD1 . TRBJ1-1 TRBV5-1 CASSLFSGGSTEAFF TGCGCCAGCAGCTTGTTTTCAGGGGGATCAACTGAAGCTTTCTTT
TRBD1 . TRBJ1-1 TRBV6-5 CASRTTGGNTEAFF TGTGCCAGCAGAACCACAGGGGGCAACACTGAAGCTTTCTTT
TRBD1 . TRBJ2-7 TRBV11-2 CASSYWTGAFEQYF TGTGCCAGCAGTTACTGGACAGGGGCTTTTGAGCAGTACTTC
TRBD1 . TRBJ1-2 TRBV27 CASSFTGGVGYTF TGTGCCAGCAGTTTCACAGGGGGTGTTGGCTACACCTTC
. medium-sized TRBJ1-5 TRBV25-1 CASTECGENQPQHF TGTGCCAGCACAGAGTGTGGGGAGAATCAGCCCCAGCATTTT
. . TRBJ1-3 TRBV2 CASSGQRPNSGNTIYF TGTGCCAGCAGCGGACAGCGTCCAAACTCTGGAAACACCATATATTTT
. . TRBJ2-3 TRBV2 CASTLPLSINTDTQYF TGTGCCAGCACTCTCCCCTTGAGCATTAACACAGATACGCAGTATTTT
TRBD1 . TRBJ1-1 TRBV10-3 CAITGGDRGNTEAFF TGTGCCATCACCGGCGGGGACAGAGGGAACACTGAAGCTTTCTTT
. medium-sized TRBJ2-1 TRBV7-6 CASSLAGDVSNEQFF TGTGCCAGCAGCCTGGCTGGGGATGTTTCCAATGAGCAGTTCTTC
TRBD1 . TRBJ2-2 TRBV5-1 CASSLMGQGTGELFF TGCGCCAGCAGCTTGATGGGACAGGGGACCGGGGAGCTGTTTTTT
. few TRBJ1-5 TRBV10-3 CAISESKQGVGNQPQHF TGTGCCATCAGTGAGTCGAAACAGGGCGTAGGCAATCAGCCCCAGCATTTT
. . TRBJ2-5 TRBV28 CASSFFGSRETQYF TGTGCCAGCAGTTTTTTCGGTAGCCGGGAGACCCAGTACTTC
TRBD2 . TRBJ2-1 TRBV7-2 CASSPRLAGEREQFF TGTGCCAGCAGCCCCCGACTAGCGGGAGAACGTGAGCAGTTCTTC
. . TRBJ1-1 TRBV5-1 CASSLSLNTEAFF TGCGCCAGCAGCCTGAGCTTGAACACTGAAGCTTTCTTT
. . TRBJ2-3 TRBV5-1 CASSLGFAGSDTQYF TGCGCCAGCAGCTTGGGGTTCGCAGGATCAGATACGCAGTATTTT
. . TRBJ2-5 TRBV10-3 CAIARGGGETQYF TGTGCCATTGCAAGGGGCGGAGGAGAGACCCAGTACTTC
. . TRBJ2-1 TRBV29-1 CSVFGPPWTYNEQFF TGCAGCGTCTTTGGGCCCCCGTGGACGTACAATGAGCAGTTCTTC
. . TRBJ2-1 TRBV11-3 CASSLDGTHNEQFF TGTGCCAGCAGCTTAGATGGTACACACAATGAGCAGTTCTTC
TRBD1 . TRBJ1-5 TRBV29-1 CSVLTGPNQPQHF TGCAGCGTCCTGACAGGGCCGAATCAGCCCCAGCATTTT
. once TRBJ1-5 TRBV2 CASSESGRGGQPQHF TGTGCCAGCAGTGAATCGGGCAGGGGCGGTCAGCCCCAGCATTTT
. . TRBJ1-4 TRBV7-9 CASSPSTANYNEKLFF TGTGCCAGCAGCCCCTCCACCGCGAACTATAATGAAAAACTGTTTTTT
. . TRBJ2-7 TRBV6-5 CASSYSASRGIYEQYF TGTGCCAGCAGTTACTCTGCGAGTCGAGGGATCTACGAGCAGTACTTC
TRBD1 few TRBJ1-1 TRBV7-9 CASRVGQAGDTEAFF TGTGCCAGCAGGGTAGGACAGGCTGGGGACACTGAAGCTTTCTTT
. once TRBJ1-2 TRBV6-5 CASSRPGNYGYTF TGTGCCAGCAGCCGCCCCGGAAACTATGGCTACACCTTC
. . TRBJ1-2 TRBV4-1 CASSQEEYYGYTF TGCGCCAGCAGCCAAGAGGAGTACTATGGCTACACCTTC
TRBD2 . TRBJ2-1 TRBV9 CASSGEAASGYNEQFF TGTGCCAGCAGCGGGGAGGCGGCTAGCGGGTACAATGAGCAGTTCTTC
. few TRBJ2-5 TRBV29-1 CSVENIGYQETQYF TGCAGCGTTGAAAACATAGGGTACCAAGAGACCCAGTACTTC
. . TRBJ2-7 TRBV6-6 CASSADSHYEQYF TGTGCCAGCAGTGCGGACAGCCACTACGAGCAGTACTTC
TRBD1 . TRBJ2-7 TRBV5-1 CASSPTGGSYEQYF TGCGCCAGCAGCCCCACAGGGGGCTCCTACGAGCAGTACTTC
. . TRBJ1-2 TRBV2 CASTSGSHGYTF TGTGCCAGCACCTCTGGCAGCCATGGCTACACCTTC
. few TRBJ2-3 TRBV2 CASSEAEGQTDTQYF TGTGCCAGCAGTGAAGCGGAGGGACAGACAGATACGCAGTATTTT
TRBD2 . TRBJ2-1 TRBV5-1 CASSLGGESSYNEQFF TGCGCCAGCAGCCTGGGAGGGGAGAGCTCCTACAATGAGCAGTTCTTC
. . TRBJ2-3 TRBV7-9 CASSFRASGTDTQYF TGTGCCAGCAGCTTTAGAGCGTCCGGCACAGATACGCAGTATTTT
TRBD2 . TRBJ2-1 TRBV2 CASSVERDFRGSYNEQFF TGTGCCAGCAGTGTGGAGCGGGACTTTCGAGGGTCCTACAATGAGCAGTTCTTC
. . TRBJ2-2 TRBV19 CASSLGQNTGELFF TGTGCCAGTAGCCTGGGACAGAACACCGGGGAGCTGTTTTTT
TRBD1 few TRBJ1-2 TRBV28 CASSSGGTGYGYTF TGTGCCAGCAGTTCAGGAGGGACAGGGTATGGCTACACCTTC
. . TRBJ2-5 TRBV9 CASSARRGPIEETQYF TGTGCCAGCAGCGCCCGGCGGGGGCCTATTGAAGAGACCCAGTACTTC
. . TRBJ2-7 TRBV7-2 CASSSDNPPYEQYF TGTGCCAGCAGCTCCGATAACCCGCCCTACGAGCAGTACTTC
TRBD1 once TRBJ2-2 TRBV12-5 CASGGQVNTGELFF TGTGCTAGTGGGGGACAGGTGAACACCGGGGAGCTGTTTTTT
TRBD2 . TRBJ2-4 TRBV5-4 CASSPGTTPIIQYF TGTGCCAGCAGCCCAGGGACTACCCCTATCATTCAGTACTTC
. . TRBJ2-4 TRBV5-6 CASSFLGVAKNIQYF TGTGCCAGCAGCTTTTTAGGGGTGGCCAAAAACATTCAGTACTTC
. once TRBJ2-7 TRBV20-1 CSANHRYEQYF TGCAGTGCAAACCACAGGTACGAGCAGTACTTC
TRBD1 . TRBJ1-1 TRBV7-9 CASSLTGGGTEAFF TGTGCCAGCAGCTTAACAGGGGGTGGTACTGAAGCTTTCTTT
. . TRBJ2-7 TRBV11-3 CASSRLSYEQYF TGTGCCAGCAGCCGATTATCCTACGAGCAGTACTTC
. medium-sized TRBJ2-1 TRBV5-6 CASSLRGTSYNEQFF TGTGCCAGCAGCCTTCGGGGCACCTCCTACAATGAGCAGTTCTTC
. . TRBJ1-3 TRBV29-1 CSIQSGNTIYF TGCAGCATCCAAAGTGGAAACACCATATATTTT
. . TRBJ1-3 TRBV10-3 CAIRNRTSGNTIYF TGTGCCATTAGAAACAGGACCTCTGGAAACACCATATATTTT
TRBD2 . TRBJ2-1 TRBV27 CASKLTSGTYNEQFF TGTGCCAGCAAACTGACTAGCGGAACATACAATGAGCAGTTCTTC